These T cell receptor beta chains were read from a single sample in a study of Tregs in tolerant kidney transplant recipients. The table came from immunoSEQ multiplex PCR; TCRdb's copy has only in-frame clones and leaves some out. The sample shows about 69,000 clones, less than 90% of them seen only once. This specimen consisted of CD4+ T cells from blood, obtained before the transplant. Every receptor here comes from a human donor who received a combined kidney and bone marrow transplant. Each CDR3 is given with its conserved first and last residue. A D gene is named only where the DNA matches it firmly.

j_call v_call d_call cdr3_aa cdr3_nt
TRBJ2-3 TRBV6-5 TRBD1 CASSPDRGADTQYF TGTGCCAGCAGCCCAGACAGGGGGGCAGATACGCAGTATTTT
TRBJ2-4 TRBV10-1 . CASSESWSTQNIQYF TGCGCCAGCAGTGAGTCGTGGTCAACACAAAACATTCAGTACTTC
TRBJ2-1 TRBV5-1 TRBD1 CASRFQGDGAQFF TGCGCCAGCAGATTCCAGGGGGACGGCGCGCAGTTCTTC
TRBJ2-7 TRBV7-3 . CASSFSAGEGYEQYF TGTGCCAGCAGCTTTTCGGCAGGGGAAGGGTACGAGCAGTACTTC
TRBJ2-5 TRBV25-1 . CASSEGLGTQYF TGTGCCAGCAGTGAAGGGCTTGGGACCCAGTACTTC
TRBJ2-2 TRBV4-1 TRBD1 CASSQGPGQGNTGELFF TGCGCCAGCAGCCAAGGGCCGGGACAGGGGAACACCGGGGAGCTGTTTTTT
TRBJ1-4 TRBV6-5 TRBD1 CASSQLQGTNEKLFF TGTGCCAGCAGTCAACTACAGGGGACTAATGAAAAACTGTTTTTT
TRBJ2-2 TRBV6-6 TRBD1 CASSYSTGGPGELFF TGTGCCAGCAGTTACTCGACAGGGGGTCCCGGGGAGCTGTTTTTT
TRBJ1-1 TRBV20-1 TRBD1 CSADGQGDSF TGCAGTGCGGACGGACAGGGGGACTCGTTT
TRBJ1-2 TRBV30 . CAWSRPGARVF TGTGCCTGGAGTAGACCAGGGGCCCGAGTCTTC
TRBJ2-2 TRBV5-1 TRBD1 CASRDRDTGELFF TGCGCCAGCAGGGACAGGGACACCGGGGAGCTGTTTTTT
TRBJ2-3 TRBV5-1 TRBD1 CASSPPRGPTDTQYF TGCGCCAGCAGCCCCCCGAGGGGGCCGACAGATACGCAGTATTTT
TRBJ1-5 TRBV2 . CASSALGRNQPQHF TGTGCCAGCAGTGCGTTGGGCCGCAATCAGCCCCAGCATTTT
TRBJ2-1 TRBV6-6 . CASSYSSGKRYNEQFF TGTGCCAGCAGTTACTCGTCAGGGAAACGCTACAATGAGCAGTTCTTC
TRBJ2-1 TRBV5-5 . CASSWTASSYNEQFF TGTGCCAGCAGCTGGACAGCTTCGTCCTACAATGAGCAGTTCTTC
TRBJ1-2 TRBV10-3 . CAISEMAGAQGYTF TGTGCCATCAGTGAGATGGCAGGGGCGCAAGGCTACACCTTC
TRBJ1-4 TRBV28 TRBD1 CASSLPGGNGEKLFF TGTGCCAGCAGTTTACCAGGGGGGAATGGTGAAAAACTGTTTTTT